This TCR beta chain emerged from a study of blood T cell repertoires in COVID-19. Across the whole study: From T cells, B-cell-depleted T cells, or PBMCs came the material, which was cDNA or gDNA.

This clone was detected once. Authors' analysis steps: Cell counts per sample came from amplifying reference gene primers. Data came from immunoSEQ multiplex PCR; TCRdb stores just in-frame clones and leaves some out. V, J and clone size were drawn from that table, and D and trimming were deduced from the DNA. The sample has some 190,000 clones, over 75% seen once; the top ten hold about an eighth. The sequenced sample was peripheral blood. The receptor's source is a woman aged 45 to 65 with acute or convalescent COVID-19.

CDR3 sequence: CASSPPGEGMHGFAQYF. CDR3 DNA sequence: TGTGCCAGCAGCCCACCTGGGGAGGGCATGCACGGATTTGCGCAGTATTTT. V usage is TRBV11-2 and J usage is TRBJ2-3; 7 nucleotides align to TRBD2. The germline V gene has CDR1 SGHAT and CDR2 FQNNGV. Losses at the gene ends were 5 bases for V and 10 bases for J; bases not matched to a gene: 21. This CDR3 region has 17 residues.